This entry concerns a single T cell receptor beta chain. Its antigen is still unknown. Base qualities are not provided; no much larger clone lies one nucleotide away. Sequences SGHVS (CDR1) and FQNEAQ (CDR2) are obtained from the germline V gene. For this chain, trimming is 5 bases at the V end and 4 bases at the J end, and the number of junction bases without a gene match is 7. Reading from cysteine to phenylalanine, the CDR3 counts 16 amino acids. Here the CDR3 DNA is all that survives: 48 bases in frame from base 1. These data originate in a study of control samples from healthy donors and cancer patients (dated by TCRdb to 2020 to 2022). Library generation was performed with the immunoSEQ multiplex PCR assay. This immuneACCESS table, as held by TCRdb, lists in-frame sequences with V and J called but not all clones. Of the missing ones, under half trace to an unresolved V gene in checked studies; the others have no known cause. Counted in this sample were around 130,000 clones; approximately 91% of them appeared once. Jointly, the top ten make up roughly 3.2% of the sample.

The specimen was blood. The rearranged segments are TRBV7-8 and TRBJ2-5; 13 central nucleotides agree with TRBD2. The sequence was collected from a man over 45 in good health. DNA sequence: TGTGCCAGCAGCCGCGGACTAGCGGGGGCCAGAGAGACCCAGTACTTC. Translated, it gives CASSRGLAGARETQYF. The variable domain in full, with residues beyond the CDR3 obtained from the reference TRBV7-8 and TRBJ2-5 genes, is GAGVSQSPRYKVAKRGQDVALRCDPISGHVSLFWYQQALGQGPEFLTYFQNEAQLDKSGLPSDRFFAERPEGSVSTLKIQRTQQEDSAVYLCASSRGLAGARETQYFGPGTRLLVL.